The next 30 T cell receptor beta chains were all read from a single sample in a study of shared clonotypes between healthy human individuals (dated by TCRdb to about 2020). CD8 naive samples consisted of CD45RO-negative cells that were positively selected for CCR7, yielding a CD45RA+CCR7+ population without TemRA cells. Library preparation used the immunoSEQ multiplex PCR assay. TCRdb mirrors the immuneACCESS table, restricted to in-frame sequences. Some clones are absent from its copies; in checked studies, under half trace to an unresolved V gene, and the reason for the others is unknown. This sample has hundreds of thousands of clones in its table, and 80% to 95% of those were observed once. The ten largest clones capture nearly 25% of the sample. Material: naive CD8+ T cells sorted from blood. Reading the label with the study, this specimen's cell subset or site is: CD45RA+CCR7+. These TCRs come from a man under 40 in good health.

The chain uses TRBV7-6 and TRBJ2-7, with a possible D match to TRBD1 (6 bases). The CDR3 has 12 residues. V was shortened by 4 bases and J by 3 bases, with 7 bases between the two germline ends. The germline CDR1 and CDR2 sequences are SGHVS and FNYEAQ. The CDR3 spells CASSSTGYEQYF. The CDR3, as DNA: TGTGCCAGCAGCTCGACAGGCTACGAGCAGTACTTC.

The chain links TRBV27 to TRBJ2-5, with no clear D. Germline V gene data show CDR1 as MNHEY and CDR2 as SMNVEV (reference sequence). Between the trimmed V and J ends, which lost 6 bases and 5 bases, there was a span of 16 bases. CDR3 length: 14 amino acids. Here the CDR3 DNA reads TGTGCCAGCAGAAGCGAGAGCCGCCGGGAGACCCAGTACTTC. Encoded protein: CASRSESRRETQYF.

The V and J genes are TRBV11-2 and TRBJ2-3; tentative D call: TRBD2 (7 bases). In germline, CDR1 is SGHAT, CDR2 FQNNGV. This CDR3 has 15 residues. V dropped 5 bases and J dropped 6 bases, with 18 bases sitting between them. CDR3 sequence: CASSPENREGDTQYF. The CDR3 DNA is TGTGCCAGCAGCCCGGAAAACAGGGAGGGGGATACGCAGTATTTT.

The CDR3 reads CASSQYPGQETQYF. The CDR3 nucleotides read TGTGCCAGTAGCCAATATCCGGGGCAAGAGACCCAGTACTTC. The chain has TRBV19 and TRBJ2-5, with D tentatively TRBD2 (5 bases). The V gene's germline CDR1 is LNHDA and CDR2 SQIVND (reference sequence). V was shortened by 6 bases and J by 2 bases, with 13 bases between the two germline ends. This CDR3 has 14 residues.

This sequence joins TRBV27 and TRBJ1-1; D unclear. Trimming left V 7 bases short and J 3 bases short, with 21 bases between. Germline assignment: CDR1 MNHEY and CDR2 SMNVEV (reference sequence). CDR3 size: 16 residues. The CDR3 DNA follows: TGTGCCAGCACTGCGGGAGGCCCAGACCGGCACACTGAAGCTTTCTTT. Translating it yields CASTAGGPDRHTEAFF.

The chain couples TRBV27 to TRBJ1-4; perhaps TRBD1 as D (6 bases). This CDR3 is built from 15 residues. CDR1 and CDR2 from the germline V gene are MNHEY and SMNVEV (reference sequence). Trimming removed 7 bases from V and 8 bases from J, with 20 bases in between. CDR3 sequence reads: CASTSLGRGGEKLFF. The CDR3 nucleotides are TGTGCCAGCACTTCCCTAGGCAGGGGAGGGGAAAAACTGTTTTTT.

The chain employs TRBV28 and TRBJ2-3; TRBD1 is a possible D gene (6 bases). The V end lost 6 bases, the J end lost 1 base, and 14 bases lay between the germline ends. Germline V gene lookup returns CDR1 MDHEN and CDR2 SYDVKM. The CDR3 totals 15 residues. The CDR3 region is CASRPQDRRTDTQYF. CDR3 in DNA: TGTGCCAGCAGACCCCAGGACAGACGCACAGATACGCAGTATTTT.

The CDR3 sequence is CASKNYEQYF. The CDR3 DNA follows: TGTGCCAGCAAGAACTACGAGCAGTACTTC. The V gene is TRBV28, the J gene TRBJ2-7; no definite D call. Germline CDR1 is MDHEN and CDR2 is SYDVKM. The CDR3 is made up of 10 amino acids. V lost 7 bases, J lost 3 bases, and 4 bases lay in between.

This rearrangement joins TRBV6-5 to TRBJ1-4, with 7 bases fitting TRBD1. Looked up from germline, CDR1 is MNHEY and CDR2 is SVGAGI. V lost 5 bases and J lost 5; bases outside the gene matches: 8. The CDR3 length is 15 residues. CDR3 residues: CASSNYRGLNEKLFF. The CDR3, as DNA: TGTGCCAGCAGTAACTACAGGGGATTAAATGAAAAACTGTTTTTT.

The chain joins TRBV12-5 to TRBJ2-1; 8 bases are a match to TRBD2. The junction had 12 bases not matched to a gene; V was cut back by 6 bases and J by 5 bases. Germline loops: CDR1 LGHNT, CDR2 FRNRAP. This CDR3 region has 16 residues. CDR3 nucleotide sequence: TGTGCTAGTGGCAACACCCAGCGGGAGTACGACAATGAGCAGTTCTTC. Encoded protein: CASGNTQREYDNEQFF.

The rearrangement links TRBV6-5 to TRBJ1-2; tentatively, D is TRBD1 (5 bases). The CDR3 is made up of 14 amino acids. The ends were cut back, 0 bases at V and 1 base at J, with 6 bases in the middle. CDR1 and CDR2 (germline): MNHEY, SVGAGI. DNA of the CDR3: TGTGCCAGCAGTTACTCCGACAGTAACTATGGCTACACCTTC. This sequence encodes CASSYSDSNYGYTF.

This rearrangement joins TRBV5-6 to TRBJ2-1; 9 nucleotides match TRBD1. The CDR3 runs 13 residues. Trimming removed 3 bases from V and 8 bases from J; junction bases left unmatched: 3. Germline loops: CDR1 SGHDT, CDR2 YYEEEE. The chain's CDR3 is CASSSDRGYEQFF. In DNA form, the CDR3 reads TGTGCCAGCAGCTCGGACAGGGGCTATGAGCAGTTCTTC.

The chain employs TRBV28 and TRBJ2-7; D remains ambiguous. CDR3 length equals 15 residues. The germline V gene has CDR1 MDHEN and CDR2 SYDVKM. The V end was cut by 3 bases, the J end by 2 bases, with 14 bases between. CDR3: CASSFTAHSTYEQYF. DNA for the CDR3: TGTGCCAGCAGTTTTACGGCTCACTCTACCTACGAGCAGTACTTC.

V gene TRBV4-1 combines with J gene TRBJ2-7, with D unresolved. Germline V lookup: CDR1 MGHRA, CDR2 YSYEKL. This CDR3 contains 14 residues. The V gene lost 1 base and the J gene lost 4 bases, with 11 bases spanning the gap. CDR3 amino acids: CASSQGFEVYEQYF. CDR3 coding DNA: TGCGCCAGCAGCCAAGGGTTCGAGGTTTACGAGCAGTACTTC.

The genes are TRBV5-8 and TRBJ2-7; 7 nucleotides match TRBD2. CDR1 and CDR2 (germline): SGHTS, YDEGEE. This CDR3 is built from 15 residues. With 4 bases clipped from V and 6 bases from J, the junction kept 13 bases outside the gene matches. CDR3: CASSPGTGGGPEQYF. In DNA form, the CDR3 reads TGTGCCAGCAGCCCGGGTACGGGAGGAGGGCCCGAGCAGTACTTC.

The chain uses TRBV27 and TRBJ2-5; 7 nucleotides align to TRBD1. The V gene's germline CDR1 is MNHEY and CDR2 SMNVEV (reference sequence). This CDR3 comprises 16 residues. The junction had 12 bases not matched to a gene; V was cut back by 5 bases and J by 3 bases. In DNA form, the CDR3 reads TGTGCCAGCAGTCCGACACCAGGGGGTTGGGAAGAGACCCAGTACTTC. Translation gives CASSPTPGGWEETQYF.

This chain links TRBV27 with TRBJ1-1, with 8 positions matching TRBD1. The CDR3 totals 15 residues. The junction had 9 bases not matched to a gene; V was cut back by 5 bases and J by 4 bases. The germline V gene encodes CDR1 MNHEY and CDR2 SMNVEV (reference sequence). The CDR3 spells CASSGQGWPGTEAFF. Written as DNA, the CDR3 is TGTGCCAGCAGTGGACAGGGCTGGCCAGGCACTGAAGCTTTCTTT.

The chain links TRBV7-2 to TRBJ2-1; 8 nucleotides match TRBD1. CDR1 and CDR2 from the germline V gene are SGHTA and FQGNSA. V shed 5 bases and J 4 bases; nucleotides not matched to a gene: 7. The CDR3 contains 15 residues. The CDR3 loop is CASSATQGDYNEQFF. The CDR3 DNA is TGTGCCAGCAGCGCAACACAGGGGGATTACAATGAGCAGTTCTTC.

The gene calls are TRBV6-5 and TRBJ2-7; maybe TRBD1 (6 bases). V was pared by 0 bases and J by 6 bases, with 12 bases between. This CDR3 is built from 14 residues. The germline gives CDR1 MNHEY, CDR2 SVGAGI. The CDR3 spells CASSYSMGAGEQYF. The CDR3, as DNA: TGTGCCAGCAGTTACTCGATGGGGGCAGGCGAGCAGTACTTC.

The chain links TRBV14 to TRBJ1-5; the D gene is possibly TRBD1 (5 bases). Germline CDR1 is SGHDN and CDR2 is FVKESK. Trimming removed 4 bases at V and 2 bases at J, with 9 bases between. CDR3 size: 14 residues. The CDR3 DNA reads as TGTGCCAGCAGCCGAGAAGGGGGCAATCAGCCCCAGCATTTT. It encodes CASSREGGNQPQHF.

This chain connects TRBV30 to TRBJ1-2; D may be TRBD1 (5 bases). The CDR3 has 15 amino acids. Germline values: CDR1 GTSNPN, CDR2 SVGIG (reference sequence). V lost 1 base and J lost 8, with 20 bases in between. CDR3: CAWSGAGFPYGGYTF. CDR3 DNA sequence: TGTGCCTGGAGTGGGGCAGGGTTCCCTTATGGGGGCTACACCTTC.

V gene TRBV27 combines with J gene TRBJ2-3, with 8 bases identical to TRBD1. Germline-derived CDR1 and CDR2 are MNHEY and SMNVEV (reference sequence). This CDR3 comprises 15 residues. Trimming took 1 base from V and 5 from J; bases not matched to a gene: 5. The CDR3 loop is CASSLWTGKLDTQYF. The CDR3 region has the DNA TGTGCCAGCAGTTTATGGACAGGGAAGTTAGATACGCAGTATTTT.

The chain is built from TRBV13 and TRBJ2-1; 7 bases are shared with TRBD2. The CDR3 is made up of 15 amino acids. Germline V gives CDR1 PRHDT, CDR2 FYEKMQ (reference sequence). V dropped 2 bases and J dropped 5; count of bases not matched to a gene: 6. CDR3 protein: CASSLRGDGDNEQFF. Written as DNA, the CDR3 is TGTGCCAGCAGCTTACGGGGGGATGGGGACAATGAGCAGTTCTTC.

This chain joins TRBV7-9 and TRBJ1-3, with D possibly being TRBD1 (5 bases). Germline-derived CDR1 and CDR2 are SEHNR and FQNEAQ (reference sequence). The CDR3 length is 17 residues. The germline V and J ends were trimmed by 1 base and 0 bases, with 13 bases remaining between them. CDR3 residues: CASSLGRADSSGNTIYF. The DNA of the CDR3 is TGTGCCAGCAGCTTAGGCAGGGCCGATAGCTCTGGAAACACCATATATTTT.

The chain joins TRBV30 to TRBJ2-7; the D gene is possibly TRBD2 (6 bases). The V and J ends lost 6 bases and 0 bases respectively, with 12 bases between them. This CDR3 has 13 residues. Germline V gives CDR1 GTSNPN, CDR2 SVGIG (reference sequence). CDR3 region: CACRASDSYEQYF. CDR3 DNA sequence: TGTGCCTGTAGAGCTAGCGACTCCTACGAGCAGTACTTC.

The gene calls are TRBV4-3 and TRBJ2-1; maybe TRBD1 (5 bases). There are 17 residues in the CDR3. Trimming stripped 0 bases from V and 1 base from J, with 13 bases between. CDR1 is LGHNA, CDR2 YSLEER, per germline. CDR3 sequence (DNA): TGCGCCAGCAGCCAAGACAGGGAAGGTTGGTCCTACAATGAGCAGTTCTTC. It is translated as CASSQDREGWSYNEQFF.

Here the CDR3 DNA reads TGTGCCAGCAGTGGAAGACTAGTAACTGAGCAGTTCTTC. Residues: CASSGRLVTEQFF. This chain uses TRBV2 with TRBJ2-1; a weak D match, TRBD2 (6 bases). Germline loops: CDR1 SNHLY, CDR2 FYNNEI. Trimming cost V 4 bases and J 9 bases, with 13 bases left between them. This CDR3 has 13 amino acids.

The V call is TRBV18, the J call TRBJ2-5; D gene uncertain. The CDR3 length is 16 residues. V gave up 0 bases and J gave up 1 base, with 12 bases separating them. Germline V CDR1 and CDR2: KGHSH, LQKENI. CDR3 nucleotides: TGTGCCAGCTCACCACCCTCTGAATGGGGCCAAGAGACCCAGTACTTC. It encodes CASSPPSEWGQETQYF.

This rearrangement joins TRBV11-2 to TRBJ2-7, with 11 nucleotides matching TRBD2. Germline trimming cut 5 bases from V and 1 base from J; bases unmatched to any gene: 4. The CDR3 has 15 amino acids. Germline V gene data show CDR1 as SGHAT and CDR2 as FQNNGV. The chain's CDR3 is CASSLWTSGSYEQYF. The CDR3 coding sequence is TGTGCCAGCAGCCTTTGGACTAGCGGGTCCTACGAGCAGTACTTC.

The chain employs TRBV13 and TRBJ2-1; tentatively, D is TRBD1 (5 bases). Trimming removed 2 bases from V and 4 bases from J, with 9 bases in between. The CDR3 spans 14 residues. Per the germline V gene, CDR1 is PRHDT and CDR2 is FYEKMQ (reference sequence). CDR3 DNA sequence: TGTGCCAGCAGCTTAAGGGGCGCGTACAATGAGCAGTTCTTC. Protein: CASSLRGAYNEQFF.